The clone carrying this T cell receptor beta chain was counted a few times. What it binds is not known. This record comes from a study of cytomegalovirus exposure and HLA in healthy donors. Study outcomes and limitations: When a later analysis compared HLA-associated TCR beta chains with equally common others, the HLA-associated chains turned out to be more clonally expanded and to have lower generation probabilities. Roughly uniform sequencing depth across donors was assumed, possibly incorrectly. Among the most significant clusters, several appeared linked to common viral pathogens in a later analysis.

PCR primers comprised 60 Vbeta and 13 Jbeta primers. TCRdb's copy holds only in-frame clones and misses some; the assay was immunoSEQ multiplex PCR. The sample lists some 87,000 clones, about 74% occurring once. The sequence was obtained from a woman aged 45 to 65 in good health and CMV-seropositive. What was sequenced was PBMCs.

The CDR3: CASSMGQGALEQYF. The CDR3 bases are TGTGCCAGTAGTATGGGACAGGGGGCGTTGGAGCAGTACTTC. V usage is TRBV19 and J usage is TRBJ2-7, with TRBD1 matching over 12 bases. The J segment lost 7 bases and the V segment lost 3 bases, leaving 4 bases of the junction unmatched. The CDR3 length is 14 residues. Germline values: CDR1 LNHDA, CDR2 SQIVND (reference sequence).